The sequence of this T cell receptor (beta chain) was determined in a study of graft-versus-host responses after intestinal transplantation. Study details: All of the recipients had induction that used anti-thymocyte globulin, then tacrolimus and steroids for around 3 years. The study, taken as a whole, reports: Some GvH clones were seen earlier in gut or blood, suggesting intestinal origin. Allografts carried high graft-versus-host to host-versus-graft clonal ratios in patients having graft-donor T cell macrochimerism.

The CDR3 contains 15 residues. Germline V gives CDR1 SGHTA, CDR2 FQGTGA. V dropped 3 bases and J dropped 4; count of bases not matched to a gene: 4. Regarding this clone: The target antigen is unknown.

Measured with immunoSEQ multiplex PCR; TCRdb has only the in-frame clones, and not every one. This sample yields approximately 20,000 clones, of which 80% to 95% are seen a single time; roughly 43% belongs to the top ten. This clonotype was obtained from a human patient who received an intestinal transplant, so some T cells may come from the graft donor. The chain employs TRBV7-3 and TRBJ2-1; 9 nucleotides match TRBD1. The sequencing used PBMCs, collected roughly 260 days after intestinal transplant. CDR3 DNA: TGTGCCAGCAGCTTGGACAGGGGAAATTACAATGAGCAGTTCTTC. Encoded protein: CASSLDRGNYNEQFF.